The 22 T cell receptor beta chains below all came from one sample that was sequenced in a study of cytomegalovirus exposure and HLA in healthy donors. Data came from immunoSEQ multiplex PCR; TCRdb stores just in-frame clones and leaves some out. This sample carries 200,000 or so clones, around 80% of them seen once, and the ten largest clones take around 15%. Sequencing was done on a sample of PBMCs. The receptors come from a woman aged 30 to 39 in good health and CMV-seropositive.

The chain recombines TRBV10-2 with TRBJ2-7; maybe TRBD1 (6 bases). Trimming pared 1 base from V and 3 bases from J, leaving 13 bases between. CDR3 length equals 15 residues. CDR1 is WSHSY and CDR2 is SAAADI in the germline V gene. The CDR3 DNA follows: TGCGCCAGCAGTGAGTTTAGGGGGAGTAGCTACGAGCAGTACTTC. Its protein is CASSEFRGSSYEQYF.

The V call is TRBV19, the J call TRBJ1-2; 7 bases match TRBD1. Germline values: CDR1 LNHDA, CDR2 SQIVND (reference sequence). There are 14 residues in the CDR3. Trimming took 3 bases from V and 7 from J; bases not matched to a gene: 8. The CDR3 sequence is CASSIPTGDVGYTF. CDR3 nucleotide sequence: TGTGCCAGTAGTATCCCCACAGGGGATGTTGGCTACACCTTC. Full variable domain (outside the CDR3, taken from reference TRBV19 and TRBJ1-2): DGGITQSPKYLFRKEGQNVTLSCEQNLNHDAMYWYRQDPGQGLRLIYYSQIVNDFQKGDIAEGYSVSREKKESFPLTVTSAQKNPTAFYLCASSIPTGDVGYTFGSGTRLTVV.

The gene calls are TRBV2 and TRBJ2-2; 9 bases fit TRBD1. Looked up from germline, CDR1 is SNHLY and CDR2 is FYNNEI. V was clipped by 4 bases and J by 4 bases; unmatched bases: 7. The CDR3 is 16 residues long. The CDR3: CASSAGQGSGTGELFF. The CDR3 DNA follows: TGTGCCAGCAGTGCGGGACAGGGTAGTGGCACCGGGGAGCTGTTTTTT.

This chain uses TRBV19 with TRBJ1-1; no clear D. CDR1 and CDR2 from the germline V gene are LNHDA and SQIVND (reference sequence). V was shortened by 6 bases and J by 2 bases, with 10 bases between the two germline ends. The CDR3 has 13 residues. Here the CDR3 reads CASSFIANTEAFF. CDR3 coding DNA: TGTGCCAGTAGCTTCATAGCCAACACTGAAGCTTTCTTT.

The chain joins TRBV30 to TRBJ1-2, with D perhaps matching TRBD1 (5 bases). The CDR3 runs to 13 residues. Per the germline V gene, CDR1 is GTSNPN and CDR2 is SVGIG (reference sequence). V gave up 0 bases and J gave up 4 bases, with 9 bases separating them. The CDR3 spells CAWSVQGSYGYTF. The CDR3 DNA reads TGTGCCTGGAGTGTTCAGGGATCCTATGGCTACACCTTC.

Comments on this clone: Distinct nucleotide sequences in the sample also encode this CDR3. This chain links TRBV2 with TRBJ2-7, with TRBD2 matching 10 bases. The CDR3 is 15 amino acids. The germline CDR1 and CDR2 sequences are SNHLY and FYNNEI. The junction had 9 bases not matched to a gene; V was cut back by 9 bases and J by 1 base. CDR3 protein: CASRGGTSVSYEQYF. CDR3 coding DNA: TGTGCCAGTAGGGGGGGGACTAGCGTATCCTACGAGCAGTACTTC.

CDR3 residues: CASSLQVERDIYEQYF. The CDR3 DNA is TGTGCCAGCAGCCTACAGGTTGAGCGGGATATCTACGAGCAGTACTTC. The V and J genes are TRBV7-2 and TRBJ2-7, with 7 bases identical to TRBD2. The CDR3 spans 16 residues. Germline trimming cut 5 bases from V and 3 bases from J; bases unmatched to any gene: 13. Germline CDR1 and CDR2: SGHTA and FQGNSA.

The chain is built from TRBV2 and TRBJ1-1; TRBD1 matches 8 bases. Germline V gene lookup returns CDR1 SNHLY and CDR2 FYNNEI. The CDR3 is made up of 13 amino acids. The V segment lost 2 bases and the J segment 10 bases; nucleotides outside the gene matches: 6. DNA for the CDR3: TGTGCCAGCAGTGAATCAGGGGGCGCGGGAGCTTTCTTT. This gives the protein CASSESGGAGAFF.

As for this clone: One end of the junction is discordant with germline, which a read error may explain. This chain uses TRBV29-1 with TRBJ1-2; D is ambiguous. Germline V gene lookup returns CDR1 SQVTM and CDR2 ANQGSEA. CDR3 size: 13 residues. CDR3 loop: CSVEVRTHYGYTF. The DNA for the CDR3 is TGCAGCGTGGAAGTTCGTACACATTATGGCTACACCTTC.

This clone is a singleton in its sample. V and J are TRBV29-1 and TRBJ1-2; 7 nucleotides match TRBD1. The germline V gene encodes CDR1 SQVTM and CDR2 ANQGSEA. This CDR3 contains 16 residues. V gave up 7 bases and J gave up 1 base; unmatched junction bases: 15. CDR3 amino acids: CSAYHLLDRVNYGYTF. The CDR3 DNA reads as TGCAGCGCGTACCACCTACTTGACAGGGTTAACTATGGCTACACCTTC.

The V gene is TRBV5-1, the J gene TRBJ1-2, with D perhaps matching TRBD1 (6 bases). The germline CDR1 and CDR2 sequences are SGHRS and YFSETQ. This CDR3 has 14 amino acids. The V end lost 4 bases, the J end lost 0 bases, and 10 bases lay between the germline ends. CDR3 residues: CASSPDSPNYGYTF. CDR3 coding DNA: TGCGCCAGCAGCCCGGACAGTCCTAACTATGGCTACACCTTC.

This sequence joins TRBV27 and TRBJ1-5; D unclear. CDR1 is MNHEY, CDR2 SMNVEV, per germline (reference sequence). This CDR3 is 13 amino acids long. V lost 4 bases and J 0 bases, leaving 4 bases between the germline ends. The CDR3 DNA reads TGTGCCAGCAGTTACTATAGCAATCAGCCCCAGCATTTT. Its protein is CASSYYSNQPQHF.

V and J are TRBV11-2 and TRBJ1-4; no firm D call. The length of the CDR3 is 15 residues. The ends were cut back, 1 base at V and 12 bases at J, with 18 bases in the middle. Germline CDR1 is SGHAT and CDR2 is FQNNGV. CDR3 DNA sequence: TGTGCCAGCAGCTTAGCAGGTAGAGGGCTCGATCAACTGTTTTTT. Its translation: CASSLAGRGLDQLFF.

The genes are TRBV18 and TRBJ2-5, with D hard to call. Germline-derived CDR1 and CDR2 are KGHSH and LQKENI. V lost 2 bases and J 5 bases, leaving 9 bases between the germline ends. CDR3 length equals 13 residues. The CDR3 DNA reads TGTGCCAGCTCACCATTAGTCGGGGAGACCCAGTACTTC. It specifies CASSPLVGETQYF. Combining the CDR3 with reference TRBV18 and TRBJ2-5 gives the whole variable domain NAGVMQNPRHLVRRRGQEARLRCSPMKGHSHVYWYRQLPEEGLKFMVYLQKENIIDESGMPKERFSAEFPKEGPSILRIQQVVRGDSAAYFCASSPLVGETQYFGPGTRLLVL.

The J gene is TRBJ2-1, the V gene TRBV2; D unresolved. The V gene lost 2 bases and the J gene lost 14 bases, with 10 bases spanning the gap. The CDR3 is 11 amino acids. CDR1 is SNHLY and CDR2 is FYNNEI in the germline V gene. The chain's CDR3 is CASSELEAKFF. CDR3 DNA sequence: TGTGCCAGCAGTGAACTAGAAGCAAAGTTCTTC.

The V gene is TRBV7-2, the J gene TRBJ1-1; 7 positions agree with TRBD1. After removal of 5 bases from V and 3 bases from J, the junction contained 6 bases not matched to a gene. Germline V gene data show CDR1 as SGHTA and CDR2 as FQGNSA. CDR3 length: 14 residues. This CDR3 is CASSPQGGHTEAFF. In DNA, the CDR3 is TGTGCCAGCAGCCCTCAGGGGGGTCACACTGAAGCTTTCTTT.

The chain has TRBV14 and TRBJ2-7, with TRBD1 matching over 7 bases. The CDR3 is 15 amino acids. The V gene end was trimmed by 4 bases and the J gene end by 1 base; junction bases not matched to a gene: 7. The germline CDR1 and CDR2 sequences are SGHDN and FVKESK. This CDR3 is CASSRDSPLSYEQYF. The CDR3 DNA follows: TGTGCCAGCAGCCGGGACAGCCCCCTATCCTACGAGCAGTACTTC.

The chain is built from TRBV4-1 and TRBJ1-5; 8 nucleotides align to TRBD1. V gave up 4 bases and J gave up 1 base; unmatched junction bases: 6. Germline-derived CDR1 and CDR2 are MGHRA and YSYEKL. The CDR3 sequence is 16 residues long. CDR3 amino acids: CASSPTDRGSNQPQHF. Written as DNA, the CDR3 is TGCGCCAGCAGCCCGACCGACAGGGGAAGCAATCAGCCCCAGCATTTT.

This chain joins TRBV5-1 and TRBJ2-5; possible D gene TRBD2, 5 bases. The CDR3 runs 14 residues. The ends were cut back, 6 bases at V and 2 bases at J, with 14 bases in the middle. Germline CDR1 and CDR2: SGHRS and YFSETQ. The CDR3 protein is CASKAARGQETQYF. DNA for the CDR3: TGCGCCAGCAAAGCTGCACGGGGACAAGAGACCCAGTACTTC.

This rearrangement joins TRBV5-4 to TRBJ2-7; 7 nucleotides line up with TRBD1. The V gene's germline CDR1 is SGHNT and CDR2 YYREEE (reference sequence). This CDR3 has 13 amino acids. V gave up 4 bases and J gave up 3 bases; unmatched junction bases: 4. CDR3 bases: TGTGCCAGCAGCCCCGGGACAGTCTACGAGCAGTACTTC. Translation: CASSPGTVYEQYF.

The CDR3 loop reads CASSERGSGRRREQFF. The DNA for the CDR3 is TGTGCCAGCAGTGAAAGGGGTAGCGGGAGGAGGAGAGAGCAGTTCTTC. V is TRBV6-1 and J is TRBJ2-1, with 10 bases that match TRBD2. V was clipped by 2 bases and J by 10 bases; unmatched bases: 11. The CDR3 contains 16 residues. Germline V CDR1 and CDR2: MNHNS, SASEGT.

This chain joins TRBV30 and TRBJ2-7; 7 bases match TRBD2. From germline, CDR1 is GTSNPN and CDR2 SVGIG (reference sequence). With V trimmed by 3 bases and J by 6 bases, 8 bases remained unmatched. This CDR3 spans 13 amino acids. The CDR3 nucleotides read TGTGCCTGGAGGGTCGGCGTAGCGGGCGAGCAGTACTTC. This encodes CAWRVGVAGEQYF.